These 32 T cell receptor beta chains share one sample of origin, sequenced in a study of blood T cells in healthy people across ages. Sample-barcoded 5' priming and a J-beta primer mix drove a second PCR of roughly 7 to 11 cycles. TCRdb used MiXCR to reprocess the 5' RACE reads, holding one entry per CDR3 protein. The sample holds about 930,000 distinct CDR3 sequences, 25% to 35% seen once. These data are also associated with another study on T cells of mothers and their children.

Sequenced: blood. These receptors were taken from a woman aged 40 to 50 in good health.

This clonotype was picked up many times. This chain connects TRBV7-2 to TRBJ1-2; no clear D. The V gene lost 2 bases and the J gene lost 0 bases, with 4 bases spanning the gap. There are 13 residues in the CDR3. Germline CDR1 SGHTA, CDR2 FQGNSA. The CDR3 bases are TGTGCCAGCAGCTTACAGACTAACTATGGCTACACCTTC. Amino acids: CASSLQTNYGYTF.

The rearrangement joins TRBV6-6 to TRBJ1-2; D is uncertain. Germline V gene sequence: CDR1 MNHNY, CDR2 SVGAGI (reference sequence). Trimming removed 2 bases from V and 6 bases from J, with 16 bases in between. This CDR3 has 15 residues. The CDR3 bases are TGTGCCAGCAGTTACGCCCCTTTAATGGAAAATGGCTACACCTTC. This sequence encodes CASSYAPLMENGYTF.

The chain has TRBV20-1 and TRBJ2-7, with 10 positions matching TRBD1. Losses at the gene ends were 4 bases for V and 5 bases for J; bases not matched to a gene: 14. This CDR3 comprises 16 residues. The V gene's germline CDR1 is DFQATT and CDR2 SNEGSKA (reference sequence). The CDR3 region has the DNA TGCAGTGCTACCGGGACAGGGGCAGTGAGGGTGGACGAGCAGTACTTC. Translation gives CSATGTGAVRVDEQYF.

This clonotype was detected a few times. The chain recombines TRBV10-3 with TRBJ2-5; the D call may be TRBD1 or TRBD2 (5 bases each). The CDR3 totals 17 residues. Germline CDR1 reads ENHRY; CDR2 reads SYGVKD. Deletions cut 10 bases from V and 5 bases from J, with 29 bases between. For the CDR3, the DNA is TGTGCCACCGCGGCCGGGACCCCGGGTTTCGGCAGGGAGACCCAGTACTTC. Its protein product is CATAAGTPGFGRETQYF.

The V call is TRBV12-3 or TRBV12-4, the J call TRBJ1-1, with D perhaps TRBD1 (6 bases). The germline V and J ends were trimmed by 6 bases and 0 bases, with 17 bases remaining between them. The CDR3 is made up of 16 amino acids. The CDR3 loop reads CASRAGGGQMNTEAFF. As DNA, the CDR3 is TGTGCCAGCAGAGCGGGGGGGGGGCAGATGAACACTGAAGCTTTCTTT.

The gene calls are TRBV29-1 and TRBJ2-3; TRBD2 might be the D (7 bases). The CDR3 is 13 residues long. Deletions cut 7 bases from V and 0 bases from J, with 11 bases between. Germline V gene sequence: CDR1 SQVTM, CDR2 ANQGSEA. The CDR3 protein is CSGGGGSTDTQYF. In DNA form, the CDR3 reads TGCAGCGGAGGGGGGGGGAGCACAGATACGCAGTATTTT.

In DNA, the CDR3 is TGTGCCAGCGGGGGTCATTCCGGGACAGGGGGGACCGAGCAGTACTTC. Encoded protein: CASGGHSGTGGTEQYF. The rearrangement links TRBV6-2 or TRBV6-3 to TRBJ2-7; 11 bases are a match to TRBD1. The germline gives CDR1 MNHEY, CDR2 SVGEGT. This CDR3 comprises 16 residues. The ends lost 8 bases at V and 6 bases at J; junction bases unmatched: 15.

This clonotype has only a few counts. The chain joins TRBV9 to TRBJ2-7; 13 bases align to TRBD2. With 3 bases clipped from V and 2 bases from J, the junction kept 2 bases outside the gene matches. The CDR3 covers 15 residues. The germline CDR1 and CDR2 sequences are SGDLS and YYNGEE. CDR3 bases: TGTGCCAGCAGCGATGGACTAGCGGGAGCCTACGAGCAGTACTTC. This codes for CASSDGLAGAYEQYF.

The rearrangement uses TRBV7-9 and TRBJ1-4; D uncertain. The CDR3 covers 12 residues. Per the germline V gene, CDR1 is SEHNR and CDR2 is FQNEAQ (reference sequence). V lost 4 bases and J 8 bases, leaving 8 bases between the germline ends. In DNA form, the CDR3 reads TGTGCCAGCAGCTCGAATGGCGAAAAACTGTTTTTT. It specifies CASSSNGEKLFF.

This clonotype was seen a few times. V is TRBV5-1 and J is TRBJ2-5; 13 positions agree with TRBD2. Losses at the gene ends were 0 bases for V and 1 base for J; bases not matched to a gene: 9. The CDR3 spans 19 residues. The germline V gene has CDR1 SGHRS and CDR2 YFSETQ. The CDR3 bases are TGCGCCAGCAGCTTGGGGACTAGCGGGGGCCCCTTACTCCAAGAGACCCAGTACTTC. This codes for CASSLGTSGGPLLQETQYF.

This clonotype was recorded many times. The V and J genes are TRBV29-1 and TRBJ2-7, with D perhaps assigned TRBD1 or TRBD2 (5 bases each). The CDR3 totals 14 residues. Trimming removed 3 bases at V and 6 bases at J, with 18 bases between. Germline values: CDR1 SQVTM, CDR2 ANQGSEA. CDR3 residues: CSVEKGALGVEQYF. CDR3 coding DNA: TGCAGCGTTGAGAAAGGGGCGCTGGGGGTCGAGCAGTACTTC.

This clonotype was detected many times. This chain links TRBV29-1 with TRBJ2-1, with 9 positions matching TRBD1. Germline values: CDR1 SQVTM, CDR2 ANQGSEA. The CDR3 totals 15 residues. The J segment lost 7 bases and the V segment lost 7 bases, leaving 14 bases of the junction unmatched. This chain's CDR3 is CSGRPGTGSSNEQFF. The CDR3 nucleotides read TGCAGCGGCCGCCCCGGGACAGGGAGTTCAAATGAGCAGTTCTTC.

This clonotype was counted a few times. The chain is built from TRBV27 and TRBJ1-6; D is ambiguous. Germline V gives CDR1 MNHEY, CDR2 SMNVEV (reference sequence). The V gene lost 5 bases and the J gene lost 5 bases, with 16 bases spanning the gap. The CDR3 is 16 residues long. In DNA, the CDR3 is TGTGCCAGCAGTCCCACCTTTCGGGGAAATAATTCACCCCTCCACTTT. Translating it yields CASSPTFRGNNSPLHF.

This clonotype was counted ten times or more. The genes are TRBV7-2 and TRBJ2-5; D may be TRBD2 (6 bases). V lost 1 base to trimming and J lost 4 bases, with 13 bases between them. The CDR3 loop spans 15 amino acids. Germline loops: CDR1 SGHTA, CDR2 FQGNSA. Here the CDR3 DNA reads TGTGCCAGCAGCTTAGTGGGGGGACTTGTAGAGACCCAGTACTTC. Encoded protein: CASSLVGGLVETQYF.

There are a few counts of this clonotype. The chain has TRBV11-2 and TRBJ2-1; D is ambiguous. Germline V gene sequence: CDR1 SGHAT, CDR2 FQNNGV. The V end lost 3 bases, the J end lost 8 bases, and 17 bases lay between the germline ends. CDR3 length: 15 residues. The CDR3 spells CASSFILAKVDEQFF. CDR3 nucleotide sequence: TGTGCCAGCAGCTTTATTTTGGCGAAGGTAGATGAGCAGTTCTTC.

There are many counts of this clonotype. The chain combines TRBV12-3 or TRBV12-4 with TRBJ2-5, with D tentatively TRBD1 (6 bases). This CDR3 spans 14 amino acids. With 6 bases removed from V and 5 bases from J, the gap between germline ends came to 16 bases. The CDR3 protein is CASSVQGSRETQYF. CDR3 in DNA: TGTGCCAGCAGCGTACAGGGCTCTAGGGAGACCCAGTACTTC.

The gene calls are TRBV5-1 and TRBJ1-1; tentative D call: TRBD1 (6 bases). The CDR3 has 16 amino acids. The germline V gene encodes CDR1 SGHRS and CDR2 YFSETQ. V dropped 7 bases and J dropped 6 bases, with 25 bases sitting between them. The CDR3 nucleotides read TGCGCCAGCGGCCCCCGGGTGAACAGGGCCTCGGCTGAAGCTTTCTTT. Protein sequence: CASGPRVNRASAEAFF.

This clonotype was picked up a small number of times. This sequence may be a read error, since a much larger clone differs from it by one base. V usage is TRBV5-1 and J usage is TRBJ1-1, with D perhaps TRBD1 (5 bases). This CDR3 spans 15 amino acids. V dropped 4 bases and J dropped 2 bases, with 15 bases sitting between them. The germline CDR1 and CDR2 sequences are SGHRS and YFSETQ. The CDR3 is CASSEKTAGNTEAFF. DNA of the CDR3: TGCGCCAGCAGCGAGAAGACAGCAGGCAACACTGAAGCTTTCTTT.

This clonotype was observed a few times. The rearrangement uses TRBV28 and TRBJ2-1; no firm D call. CDR1 and CDR2 from the germline V gene are MDHEN and SYDVKM. The CDR3 spans 18 residues. Trimming took off 2 bases at V and 5 bases at J, with 22 bases between the two ends. The CDR3 sequence: CASSLVAGGDRKNNEQFF. Here the CDR3 DNA reads TGTGCCAGCAGTTTAGTGGCCGGTGGGGATAGAAAAAACAATGAGCAGTTCTTC.

Turning to this clonotype: Since a much larger clone is just one base distant, this may be a read error. This CDR3 fails to terminate in the conserved phenylalanine or tryptophan, so it likely reflects a read error. CDR3: CATSRYRQDTYEQYL. The DNA of the CDR3 is TGTGCCACCAGCAGGTACCGACAGGACACCTACGAGCAGTACTTG. V usage is TRBV15 and J usage is TRBJ2-7, with TRBD1 as a possible D gene (6 bases). CDR1 and CDR2 from the germline V gene are LNHNV and YYDKDF (reference sequence). V lost 3 bases and J lost 2, with 14 bases in between. There are 15 residues in the CDR3.

Comments on this clonotype: One end of the junction fails to match germline, which may point to a read error. This rearrangement joins TRBV27 to TRBJ2-5; no firm D call. The germline gives CDR1 MNHEY, CDR2 SMNVEV (reference sequence). CDR3 size: 14 residues. For the CDR3, the DNA is TGTGCCAGCAGTTGGGGTATCAACCAAGAGTCCCAGTACTTC. Amino acids: CASSWGINQESQYF.

The table lists this clonotype with a few counts. This chain links TRBV2 with TRBJ1-1; D perhaps matches TRBD1 (5 bases). CDR3 length: 13 amino acids. Trimming took 8 bases from V and 2 from J, leaving 12 bases between them. Germline CDR1 reads SNHLY; CDR2 reads FYNNEI. The chain's CDR3 is CASFPGGNTEAFF. CDR3 sequence (DNA): TGTGCCAGCTTCCCGGGGGGTAACACTGAAGCTTTCTTT.

CDR3 nucleotides: TGTGCCAGCTCACCACCACAGGGGGCTAACACTGAAGCTTTCTTT. Its protein is CASSPPQGANTEAFF. The chain uses TRBV18 and TRBJ1-1; 9 bases agree with TRBD1. The J segment lost 2 bases and the V segment lost 0 bases, leaving 1 base of the junction unmatched. The germline V gene has CDR1 KGHSH and CDR2 LQKENI. The CDR3 extends over 15 amino acids.

The table lists this clonotype with a few counts. This chain connects TRBV5-1 to TRBJ1-4; D might be TRBD1 (6 bases). Trimming shortened V by 3 bases and J by 5 bases, and 11 bases separated the two germline ends. CDR3 length equals 14 residues. Germline V gene sequence: CDR1 SGHRS, CDR2 YFSETQ. DNA for the CDR3: TGCGCCAGCAGCTACCGGGACACGAATGAAAAACTGTTTTTT. Translated, it gives CASSYRDTNEKLFF.

The rearrangement joins TRBV19 to TRBJ1-1; the D is unclear. The CDR3 extends over 14 amino acids. CDR1 is LNHDA and CDR2 is SQIVND in the germline V gene (reference sequence). Trimming cost V 4 bases and J 3 bases, with 12 bases left between them. The CDR3 sequence is CASSTLIVDTEAFF. CDR3 in DNA: TGTGCCAGTAGTACTCTAATAGTGGACACTGAAGCTTTCTTT.

The rearrangement uses TRBV3-1 and TRBJ2-5; 11 bases fit TRBD2. The CDR3 contains 16 residues. Germline V gene data show CDR1 as LGHDT and CDR2 as YNNKEL (reference sequence). V dropped 9 bases and J dropped 1; count of bases not matched to a gene: 10. CDR3 sequence: CASGGLAGLRQETQYF. In DNA form, the CDR3 reads TGTGCCAGTGGAGGACTAGCGGGCCTTCGCCAAGAGACCCAGTACTTC.

With respect to this clonotype: This sequence may be a read error, since a much larger clone differs from it by one base. The CDR3 sequence: CASSAAEYKGYEQFF. The CDR3, as DNA: TGTGCCAGCAGCGCAGCAGAATATAAGGGCTATGAGCAGTTCTTC. The chain carries TRBV9 and TRBJ2-1; the D is unclear. Germline assignment: CDR1 SGDLS and CDR2 YYNGEE. V lost 3 bases, J lost 8 bases, and 18 bases lay in between. The CDR3 loop spans 15 amino acids. Full variable domain (missing parts from reference TRBV9 and TRBJ2-1): DSGVTQTPKHLITATGQRVTLRCSPRSGDLSVYWYQQSLDQGLQFLIQYYNGEERAKGNILERFSAQQFPDLHSELNLSSLELGDSALYFCASSAAEYKGYEQFFGPGTRLTVL.

In the case of this clonotype: One junction end does not reproduce the germline sequence, and a read error may be involved. The gene calls are TRBV28 and TRBJ2-5, with 7 bases lining up with TRBD1. The germline V gene has CDR1 MDHEN and CDR2 SYDVKM. The CDR3 consists of 15 residues. CDR3 amino acids: CTSSSGGSARETQYF. For the CDR3, the DNA is TGTACCAGCAGTTCAGGGGGATCGGCGAGAGAGACCCAGTACTTC.

In regard to this clonotype: Compared with germline, one end of the junction differs, possibly owing to a read error. The chain joins TRBV25-1 to TRBJ2-7; D not certain. This CDR3 is 12 amino acids long. Germline CDR1 is MGHDK and CDR2 is SYGVNS. In DNA, the CDR3 is TGTGCCAGCAGTTCTTCTGGCTACGGGCAGTACTTC. Protein sequence: CASSSSGYGQYF.

The V gene is TRBV9, the J gene TRBJ1-1, with 11 bases that match TRBD1. CDR3 length: 17 residues. V gave up 4 bases and J gave up 1 base; unmatched junction bases: 9. Germline V gene lookup returns CDR1 SGDLS and CDR2 YYNGEE. CDR3: CASSPSRDRGANTEAFF. In DNA form, the CDR3 reads TGTGCCAGCAGCCCCAGCCGGGACAGGGGGGCGAACACTGAAGCTTTCTTT.

This clonotype has just a few counts. The gene calls are TRBV7-3 and TRBJ2-3; D uncertain. CDR1 and CDR2 from the germline V gene are SGHTA and FQGTGA. The CDR3 is 15 residues long. DNA for the CDR3: TGTACCTGCAGCCCAAACCATCTGCCCACAGATACGCAGTATTTT. Translating it yields CTCSPNHLPTDTQYF.

There are many counts of this clonotype. V and J are TRBV4-2 and TRBJ2-1; 12 positions match TRBD2. The CDR3 extends over 15 amino acids. The trim removed 6 bases at V and 8 bases at J, leaving 8 bases unmatched. Germline CDR1 LGHNA, CDR2 YNFKEQ. Here the CDR3 DNA reads TGTGCCAGCAGTCCGCTAGCGGGGGGGCTGGATGAGCAGTTCTTC. Translation: CASSPLAGGLDEQFF.